Below, 5 T cell receptor beta chains from the same sample are listed, as sequenced in a study of cytomegalovirus exposure and HLA in healthy donors. PCR primers comprised 60 Vbeta and 13 Jbeta primers. Profiled with immunoSEQ multiplex PCR; TCRdb holds only in-frame clones, not every one. This table has some 190,000 clones, roughly 83% appearing once. The sequenced sample was PBMCs. The source is a boy between 2 and 15 years old in good health and CMV-seronegative.

As DNA, the CDR3 is TGTGCCAGCAGCGTACAGACTAACTATGGCTACACCTTC. Its translation is CASSVQTNYGYTF. The chain uses TRBV7-9 and TRBJ1-2, with unresolved D. Germline CDR1 is SEHNR and CDR2 is FQNEAQ (reference sequence). Trimming removed 5 bases from V and 0 bases from J, with 7 bases in between. This CDR3 is 13 amino acids long.

The chain couples TRBV7-2 to TRBJ2-5; possible D gene TRBD1, 7 bases. Trimming pared 4 bases from V and 5 bases from J, leaving 14 bases between. Germline V lookup: CDR1 SGHTA, CDR2 FQGNSA. The CDR3 is made up of 14 amino acids. CDR3 coding DNA: TGTGCCAGCAGCTCCACAGGGGCGGGGGAGACCCAGTACTTC. This translates into CASSSTGAGETQYF. Looking up the rest from reference TRBV7-2 and TRBJ2-5 gives the full variable domain: GAGVSQSPSNKVTEKGKDVELRCDPISGHTALYWYRQSLGQGLEFLIYFQGNSAPDKSGLPSDRFSAERTGGSVSTLTIQRTQQEDSAVYLCASSSTGAGETQYFGPGTRLLVL.

The V and J genes are TRBV27 and TRBJ2-7; 8 nucleotides match TRBD1. The CDR3 has 12 amino acids. V was clipped by 5 bases and J by 8 bases; unmatched bases: 5. CDR1 and CDR2 (germline): MNHEY, SMNVEV (reference sequence). CDR3 coding DNA: TGTGCCAGCAGTCCAGGGGGCGGCAAGCAGTACTTC. Its translation is CASSPGGGKQYF.

V usage is TRBV13 and J usage is TRBJ2-3; 7 nucleotides line up with TRBD2. The CDR3 sequence is 16 residues long. Per the germline V gene, CDR1 is PRHDT and CDR2 is FYEKMQ (reference sequence). The V and J ends lost 3 bases and 1 base, in that order; junction bases with no gene match: 7. CDR3 loop: CASSLRGGVRTDTQYF. CDR3 nucleotides: TGTGCCAGCAGCTTGAGGGGAGGGGTCCGCACAGATACGCAGTATTTT. Together with reference TRBV13 and TRBJ2-3, the CDR3 gives the full variable domain: AAGVIQSPRHLIKEKRETATLKCYPIPRHDTVYWYQQGPGQDPQFLISFYEKMQSDKGSIPDRFSAQQFSDYHSELNMSSLELGDSALYFCASSLRGGVRTDTQYFGPGTRLTVL.

The chain employs TRBV7-9 and TRBJ1-1; D is perhaps TRBD1 (5 bases). This CDR3 comprises 15 residues. Germline assignment: CDR1 SEHNR and CDR2 FQNEAQ (reference sequence). V was clipped by 6 bases and J by 0 bases, with 14 bases between them. In DNA form, the CDR3 reads TGTGCCAGCAGGCCGCGGGGCCGGTTGAACACTGAAGCTTTCTTT. It yields the protein CASRPRGRLNTEAFF.